This TCR beta chain was sequenced in a study of beta chain features in type 1 diabetes listed by TCRdb under 2018. A note on the overall study: No differences in mean age, gender distribution, total cell number or subset yield were found between patients and healthy donors. In the study, TCRB repertoires of sorted circulating CD4+ T cell subsets from recently diagnosed type 1 diabetes patients were compared with those of matched healthy donors. A total of over 95,000,000 sorted cells were examined across all samples, and RNA yield correlated strongly with the number of cells per subset. Naive and central memory subsets were obtained from all 30 or so donors, but regulatory and stem cell-like memory subsets were isolated from only 8 patients and about eight healthy donors. Paper-wide results and their limitations: Because cDNA was sequenced instead of genomic DNA, highly expressing activated cells could be over-represented, though the groups showed no difference in activation or CD3 levels. Patients with type 1 diabetes made fewer insertions and deleted more nucleotides at VDJ recombination sites, implying thymic rearrangement abnormalities. Type 1 diabetes patients showed a moderate but significant shortening of TCRB CDR3 length in all four CD4+ subsets. PCR might favor shorter templates, but patient and control samples were amplified and corrected together, so any skew would affect both groups equally. Only small numbers of individuals were included in the HLA sub-analyses, which left unresolved whether HLA type had any influence on TCRB rearrangement. Naive, central memory and regulatory TCRB repertoires appeared to be more alike among patients than among healthy donors.

This clone was counted a few times. Its antigen specificity is not known. There are no base qualities to consult, and no much larger clone falls within one base. Other DNA sequences in this sample translate to the same CDR3. All of the isolated RNA was reverse transcribed with the High Capacity cDNA Reverse Transcription Kit, so expressed TCRB transcripts were sequenced. Naive, central memory and regulatory T cell samples underwent deep immunoSEQ sequencing, averaging approximately 3.3 million total reads per sample. Sorted cells were lysed in RLT buffer and RNA was extracted with DNase-treated RNeasy Micro or Mini kits, depending on cell number. Each cell subset was processed on its own to prevent cross-contamination, while patient and healthy donor samples were processed together. The immunoSEQ multiplex PCR was used to amplify TCRB sequences from cDNA, yielding 87-bp fragments that span the CDR3 region. The amplicons were sequenced using the Illumina HiSeq platform. The authors processed their data as follows. Synthetic template baselines were used to correct PCR bias computationally, reads within Hamming distance 2 were collapsed, and singletons that could not be merged were discarded. By aligning reads against IMGT, V, D and J genes, CDR3 length, and insertions or deletions at six rearrangement sites were assigned. Within each subset, clonotype counts were normalized to sorted cell number, after which true diversity and Gini coefficients were computed with the tcR R package. The overlap coefficient, calculated on TCRB nucleotide sequences, was used to measure repertoire sharing. This is the immuneACCESS table as TCRdb keeps it, with only in-frame sequences that have V and J called. A part of the clones is gone; compared with another copy, unresolved V genes explain less than half, and the rest is unexplained. The DNA was the basis for D and trimming; V, J and clone size are from that table. For this sample the table gives 130,000 or so clones, of which roughly 10% were detected only once. The ten largest make up about 0.7% of the sample.

Each donor gave one peripheral blood draw, around 0.12 L on average, collected into heparinised tubes. A BD FACSAria II was used to sort naive, central memory, regulatory and stem cell-like memory CD4+ T cells with a panel that included CD45RO, CCR7, CD25, CD127, CD95 and CD27. A purity above 95% was achieved for all sorted populations. PBMCs were isolated right away by Lymphoprep density gradient centrifugation and were stained directly, without culture. To minimize batch effects, samples were stained and sorted in pairs, one healthy donor with one patient per experiment. What was sequenced was central memory CD4+ T cells from blood. The receptor was derived from a man between 25 and 39 years old with type 1 diabetes.

The DNA reads as follows: TGTGCCTGGAGGGCTTTCCAAGAGACCCAGTACTTC. It codes for CAWRAFQETQYF. This chain is built from TRBV30 and TRBJ2-5; the D gene remains uncertain. Via the germline V gene (reference sequence), CDR1 is GTSNPN and CDR2 SVGIG. V and J are truncated by 3 bases and 1 base respectively, leaving an intervening sequence of 6 bases. The CDR3 contains 12 residues, cysteine and phenylalanine counted. Here the CDR3 DNA is all that survives: 36 bases in frame from base 1.